This is a list of T cell receptor beta chains from one sample in a study of cytomegalovirus exposure and HLA in healthy donors. Data came from immunoSEQ multiplex PCR; TCRdb stores just in-frame clones and leaves some out. The table includes about 190,000 clones, less than 90% detected once. The sample consisted of PBMCs. These receptors all stem from a man in his forties or fifties in good health and CMV-seronegative. Both conserved end residues are part of each CDR3. A D gene is named only where the DNA matches it firmly. Some rows have no size entry. The others give once, few or many, or a class for an expanded clone.

.,TRBJ2-3,13,TRBD1,TRBV7-2,TGTGCCAGCAGCTGGGGACAGACAGATACGCAGTATTTT,CASSWGQTDTQYF
.,TRBJ1-1,12,TRBD1,TRBV7-3,TGTGCCAGCCAACAGGGGAGCACTGAAGCTTTCTTT,CASQQGSTEAFF
.,TRBJ1-1,16,TRBD1,TRBV28,TGTGCCAGCTATTTAAGGAGGGGGCAGAAGAACACTGAAGCTTTCTTT,CASYLRRGQKNTEAFF
.,TRBJ2-1,14,TRBD2,TRBV5-1,TGCGCCAGCAGCTTACTAGCGGGGTACAATGAGCAGTTCTTC,CASSLLAGYNEQFF
.,TRBJ2-7,15,TRBD1,TRBV7-9,TGTGCCAGCACCCCTTCCGGACAGGGGACGGGCGAGCAGTACTTC,CASTPSGQGTGEQYF
.,TRBJ1-5,13,.,TRBV6-1,TGTGCCAGCAGTGAAAATTTGGGGCCACCCCAGCATTTT,CASSENLGPPQHF
.,TRBJ2-3,16,.,TRBV4-1,TGCGCCAGCAGCCAACCACAGGGGAGGCTCCCAGATACGCAGTATTTT,CASSQPQGRLPDTQYF
.,TRBJ2-1,13,TRBD2,TRBV7-2,TGTGCCAGCAGCTACGGGGGGTACAATGAGCAGTTCTTC,CASSYGGYNEQFF
.,TRBJ2-7,11,.,TRBV7-8,TGTGCCAGCAGCCCTGCCTACGAGCAGTACTTC,CASSPAYEQYF
.,TRBJ1-6,15,.,TRBV14,TGTGCCAGCAGCCAAGAGGGTCTCGACTATTCACCCCTCCACTTT,CASSQEGLDYSPLHF
.,TRBJ2-2,14,TRBD1,TRBV6-6,TGTGCCAGCAGCGGGACAGAGAACACCGGGGAGCTGTTTTTT,CASSGTENTGELFF
.,TRBJ1-5,15,.,TRBV28,TGTGCCAGCAGTCCGCAAAGGCAGGGGAGTCAGCCCCAGCATTTT,CASSPQRQGSQPQHF
.,TRBJ1-2,15,TRBD1,TRBV27,TGTGCCAGCAGTCCCTGGGACAGGGAGGGCTATGGCTACACCTTC,CASSPWDREGYGYTF
.,TRBJ2-1,14,TRBD1,TRBV4-3,TGCGCCAGCAGCCGCGGACAGGCGGATGGGGAGCAGTTCTTC,CASSRGQADGEQFF
.,TRBJ1-2,16,TRBD1,TRBV19,TGTGCCAGTAGTATAGATCTCAGGACAGGGGATTGGAGCTACACCTTC,CASSIDLRTGDWSYTF
.,TRBJ2-7,16,.,TRBV18,TGTGCCAGCTCACCACCGAGCACGCTATCCACCTACGAGCAGTACTTC,CASSPPSTLSTYEQYF
.,TRBJ2-1,16,TRBD2,TRBV9,TGTGCCAGCAGCGTAGTAGCGGGAGGGCCGGGCAATGAGCAGTTCTTC,CASSVVAGGPGNEQFF
.,TRBJ1-2,13,TRBD1,TRBV6-5,TGTGCCAGCACCCGGACAGGACCGTATGGCTACACCTTC,CASTRTGPYGYTF
.,TRBJ1-4,14,.,TRBV7-9,TGTTCCAGCAGCTTACTGGCAGGTGATGAAAAACTGTTTTTT,CSSSLLAGDEKLFF
.,TRBJ2-5,16,.,TRBV21-1,TGTGCCAGCACTACGACCTTCTCCCCCCGGGGGGAGACCCAGTACTTC,CASTTTFSPRGETQYF
.,TRBJ1-2,15,TRBD1,TRBV6-5,TGTGCCAGCAGTTCACAGGGGGCGCAGGTTGGTGGCTACACCTTC,CASSSQGAQVGGYTF
few,TRBJ2-1,14,.,TRBV7-6,TGTGCCAGCAGCTTAGGGGCCAGTAACAATGAGCAGTTCTTC,CASSLGASNNEQFF
.,TRBJ1-2,12,.,TRBV7-9,TGTGCCAGCTCGGAGGCGGGTTATGGCTACACCTTC,CASSEAGYGYTF
.,TRBJ1-2,12,.,TRBV6-6,TGTGCCAGCAGTTCCCGAGGACAGGGCTACACCTTC,CASSSRGQGYTF
.,TRBJ2-1,15,TRBD2,TRBV2,TGTGCCAGCAGTGTTCCTAGCGGGGGGAGGAATGAGCAGTTCTTC,CASSVPSGGRNEQFF
few,TRBJ1-2,14,.,TRBV4-1,TGCGCCAGCAGCCAGGGAGACAGGCTCTATGGCTACACCTTC,CASSQGDRLYGYTF
.,TRBJ2-2,16,TRBD2,TRBV2,TGTGCCAGCAGGGCCGGGACTAGCGGGTACACCGGGGAGCTGTTTTTT,CASRAGTSGYTGELFF
.,TRBJ1-2,13,TRBD1,TRBV28,TGTGCCAGCAGCCTTGACAGGGGGCTGGGCTACACCTTC,CASSLDRGLGYTF
.,TRBJ1-5,15,.,TRBV28,TGTGCCAGCATCTATTCTCAGGGTTACAATCAGCCCCAGCATTTT,CASIYSQGYNQPQHF
few,TRBJ2-5,13,.,TRBV7-3,TGTGCCAGCAGCTCGAGAATCCTGGAGACCCAGTACTTC,CASSSRILETQYF
.,TRBJ1-2,15,.,TRBV18,TGTGCCAGCTCATCGGACACTTTCCCCAACTATGGCTACACCTTC,CASSSDTFPNYGYTF
.,TRBJ1-3,15,TRBD1,TRBV4-2,TGTGCCAGCAGCAGAAACAGGGGACGAGGAAACACCATATATTTT,CASSRNRGRGNTIYF
.,TRBJ2-7,15,TRBD2,TRBV5-1,TGCGCCAGCAGCTTGGCCAGCGGGAGGGTCCACGAGCAGTACTTC,CASSLASGRVHEQYF
.,TRBJ1-4,15,.,TRBV7-2,TGTGCCAGCAGTTATACAAGTGCAACTAATGAAAAACTGTTTTTT,CASSYTSATNEKLFF
.,TRBJ1-6,16,.,TRBV5-4,TGTGCCAGCAGCTTCGACACAGGGCTCTCCAATTCACCCCTCCACTTT,CASSFDTGLSNSPLHF